Listed below are T cell receptor beta chains from one sample, sequenced in a study of OX40 agonist ivuxolimab in advanced cancers. The table came from immunoSEQ multiplex PCR; TCRdb's copy has only in-frame clones and leaves some out. The sample holds roughly 9,400 clones, roughly 71% seen once. Sequences were derived from CD4+ or CD8+ T cells sorted from blood, sampled in a trial of the OX40 agonist ivuxolimab. The receptors were gathered from an adult with an advanced solid tumor such as melanoma, head and neck, liver or kidney cancer. CDR3s include the opening cysteine and the closing phenylalanine or tryptophan. D genes are given only for firm matches. Clone size is stated in some rows and not others, as once, few, many or a class when expanded.

.	TRBV4-2	TRBJ2-7	TRBD1	CASSQDGTAYEQYF	TGTGCCAGCAGCCAAGATGGGACAGCCTACGAGCAGTACTTC
.	TRBV5-1	TRBJ2-7	.	CASSFYAGNYEQYF	TGCGCCAGCAGCTTTTACGCGGGAAACTACGAGCAGTACTTC
.	TRBV11-2	TRBJ2-7	TRBD1	CASSLGTGGPSSYEQYF	TGTGCCAGCAGCTTAGGGACAGGGGGCCCAAGCTCCTACGAGCAGTACTTC
.	TRBV5-5	TRBJ1-1	.	CASSLESNTEAFF	TGTGCCAGCAGCTTGGAGTCGAACACTGAAGCTTTCTTT
once	TRBV7-2	TRBJ2-7	TRBD1	CASRSPGGSSSYEQYF	TGTGCCAGCAGATCCCCAGGGGGCTCTAGCTCCTACGAGCAGTACTTC
.	TRBV9	TRBJ2-7	TRBD1	CASSSSYAGGDKQYF	TGTGCCAGCAGCTCTAGCTATGCAGGGGGCGATAAGCAGTACTTC
.	TRBV4-3	TRBJ1-6	.	CASSQAPLNSPLHF	TGCGCCAGCAGCCAAGCGCCGCTAAATTCACCCCTCCACTTT
medium-sized	TRBV13	TRBJ1-6	.	CASSSTGDNSPLHF	TGTGCCAGCAGCTCGACAGGAGATAATTCACCCCTCCACTTT
.	TRBV18	TRBJ2-7	.	CASSPADSYEQYF	TGTGCCAGCTCACCGGCCGACAGCTACGAGCAGTACTTC
.	TRBV11-3	TRBJ2-6	.	CASSSGANVLTF	TGTGCCAGCTCGTCTGGGGCCAACGTCCTGACTTTC
.	TRBV9	TRBJ2-7	TRBD1	CASSPGTVDEQYF	TGTGCCAGCAGCCCCGGGACAGTCGACGAGCAGTACTTC
.	TRBV19	TRBJ2-1	.	CASSINGTRKNEQFF	TGTGCCAGTAGTATAAACGGGACAAGGAAAAATGAGCAGTTCTTC
.	TRBV29-1	TRBJ2-7	.	CSVALSSYEQYF	TGCAGCGTTGCGCTGTCTTCCTACGAGCAGTACTTC
medium-sized	TRBV18	TRBJ2-4	.	CASSLSEGSENIQYF	TGTGCCAGCTCACTATCCGAAGGTTCCGAAAACATTCAGTACTTC
.	TRBV13	TRBJ1-2	TRBD1	CASSSTADRGAYGYTF	TGTGCCAGCAGCTCTACAGCGGACAGGGGGGCCTATGGCTACACCTTC
few	TRBV30	TRBJ2-7	.	CAWSVFRGVFYEQYF	TGTGCCTGGAGTGTCTTTCGCGGGGTATTCTACGAGCAGTACTTC
.	TRBV27	TRBJ2-2	.	CASALQGTGELFF	TGTGCCAGCGCCCTACAGGGTACCGGGGAGCTGTTTTTT
.	TRBV28	TRBJ2-7	.	CASCSSYEQYF	TGTGCCAGCTGTAGCTCCTACGAGCAGTACTTC
.	TRBV7-9	TRBJ2-7	.	CASSREGGINEQYF	TGTGCCAGCAGCCGTGAGGGAGGTATAAACGAGCAGTACTTC
.	TRBV9	TRBJ2-7	.	CASSVGVVSEQYF	TGTGCCAGCAGCGTAGGGGTCGTGAGCGAGCAGTACTTC
once	TRBV27	TRBJ1-2	.	CASSFTGTTSNYGYTF	TGTGCCAGCAGTTTTACCGGGACAACTAGTAACTATGGCTACACCTTC
.	TRBV4-1	TRBJ2-2	TRBD2	CASSQEAGVNTGELFF	TGCGCCAGCAGCCAGGAAGCGGGAGTTAACACCGGGGAGCTGTTTTTT
few	TRBV4-1	TRBJ2-2	.	CASSQDRRITGELFF	TGCGCCAGCAGCCAAGATCGCCGGATAACGGGGGAGCTGTTTTTT
once	TRBV6-5	TRBJ2-3	.	CASSWQGTDTQYF	TGTGCCAGCAGTTGGCAGGGCACAGATACGCAGTATTTT
.	TRBV28	TRBJ2-3	.	CASSFEGGPSTDTQYF	TGTGCCAGCAGTTTTGAGGGGGGCCCTAGCACAGATACGCAGTATTTT
.	TRBV11-2	TRBJ1-3	.	CASSLSTGSGNTIYF	TGTGCCAGCAGCTTAAGTACAGGGAGTGGAAACACCATATATTTT
.	TRBV30	TRBJ2-4	.	CAWSQVTIAKNIQYF	TGTGCCTGGAGTCAAGTAACGATAGCCAAAAACATTCAGTACTTC
once	TRBV4-1	TRBJ1-3	TRBD1	CASSQVGTAGNTIYF	TGCGCCAGCAGCCAAGTGGGGACAGCCGGAAACACCATATATTTT
few	TRBV14	TRBJ1-5	.	CASSQAGGQPQHF	TGTGCCAGCAGCCAAGCGGGCGGTCAGCCCCAGCATTTT
.	TRBV5-1	TRBJ2-3	.	CASGGFTDTQYF	TGCGCCAGCGGGGGGTTCACAGATACGCAGTATTTT
.	TRBV5-6	TRBJ2-1	.	CASSFLTGYNEQFF	TGTGCCAGCAGCTTTTTAACCGGATACAATGAGCAGTTCTTC
few	TRBV7-2	TRBJ2-7	TRBD1	CASSPGQGYEQYF	TGTGCCAGCAGCCCGGGACAGGGGTACGAGCAGTACTTC
.	TRBV28	TRBJ1-1	TRBD1	CASSGTGGTETEAFF	TGTGCCAGCAGTGGTACAGGGGGGACTGAGACTGAAGCTTTCTTT
.	TRBV9	TRBJ2-5	.	CASSVGNPQETQYF	TGTGCCAGCAGCGTGGGGAACCCTCAAGAGACCCAGTACTTC
.	TRBV27	TRBJ2-7	TRBD2	CASSSILAGVREQYF	TGTGCCAGCAGTTCCATACTAGCGGGAGTGCGTGAGCAGTACTTC
.	TRBV6-1	TRBJ1-3	TRBD1	CASSPGQGTGNTIYF	TGTGCCAGCAGTCCGGGACAGGGTACAGGAAACACCATATATTTT
few	TRBV2	TRBJ1-5	.	CASSEGPTGLNQPQHF	TGTGCCAGCAGTGAAGGTCCGACAGGCCTCAATCAGCCCCAGCATTTT
.	TRBV11-2	TRBJ2-1	.	CASSLGGDEQFF	TGTGCCAGCAGCTTAGGAGGGGATGAGCAGTTCTTC
few	TRBV7-2	TRBJ2-4	TRBD1	CASSPGQGRDIQYF	TGTGCCAGCAGCCCAGGACAGGGTCGAGACATTCAGTACTTC
once	TRBV7-9	TRBJ2-3	.	CASSGAGADTQYF	TGTGCCAGCAGCGGGGCTGGGGCAGATACGCAGTATTTT
.	TRBV2	TRBJ2-7	.	CASSESGPTYEQYF	TGTGCCAGCAGTGAATCTGGTCCTACCTACGAGCAGTACTTC
few	TRBV28	TRBJ2-7	TRBD1	CASSPYKNSRTGGQYF	TGTGCCAGCAGTCCTTACAAAAACTCACGGACAGGGGGGCAGTACTTC
few	TRBV4-3	TRBJ2-4	.	CASSQDTGVAKNIQYF	TGCGCCAGCAGCCAAGATACTGGGGTAGCCAAAAACATTCAGTACTTC
.	TRBV28	TRBJ1-5	.	CASSSPLRLDGNQPQHF	TGTGCCAGCAGTTCCCCGTTACGTCTAGACGGCAATCAGCCCCAGCATTTT
medium-sized	TRBV13	TRBJ2-7	.	CASSGDNTDYEQYF	TGTGCCAGCAGTGGAGATAACACCGACTACGAGCAGTACTTC
.	TRBV28	TRBJ2-7	.	CASLSTPHSISYEQYF	TGTGCCAGTTTATCCACGCCACATAGTATCTCCTACGAGCAGTACTTC
.	TRBV6-5	TRBJ1-2	.	CASSYTGDGGGYTF	TGTGCCAGCAGTTACACCGGGGACGGGGGGGGCTACACCTTC
.	TRBV18	TRBJ1-2	.	CASSPTGGRDYYGYTF	TGTGCCAGCTCACCAACCGGAGGGAGGGACTACTATGGCTACACCTTC
.	TRBV2	TRBJ2-7	TRBD2	CASSRGTSGRAGREQYF	TGTGCCAGCAGTAGAGGGACTAGCGGGAGGGCCGGCCGCGAGCAGTACTTC
.	TRBV2	TRBJ2-1	.	CASSGGQGGSNEQFF	TGTGCCAGCAGTGGGGGGCAGGGAGGGAGCAATGAGCAGTTCTTC
.	TRBV7-2	TRBJ2-7	.	CASSLSGSGNEQYF	TGTGCCAGCAGCTTATCCGGGTCGGGTAACGAGCAGTACTTC
.	TRBV28	TRBJ2-7	.	CASSPLGGQAYEQYF	TGTGCCAGCAGTCCCCTCGGGGGCCAGGCCTACGAGCAGTACTTC